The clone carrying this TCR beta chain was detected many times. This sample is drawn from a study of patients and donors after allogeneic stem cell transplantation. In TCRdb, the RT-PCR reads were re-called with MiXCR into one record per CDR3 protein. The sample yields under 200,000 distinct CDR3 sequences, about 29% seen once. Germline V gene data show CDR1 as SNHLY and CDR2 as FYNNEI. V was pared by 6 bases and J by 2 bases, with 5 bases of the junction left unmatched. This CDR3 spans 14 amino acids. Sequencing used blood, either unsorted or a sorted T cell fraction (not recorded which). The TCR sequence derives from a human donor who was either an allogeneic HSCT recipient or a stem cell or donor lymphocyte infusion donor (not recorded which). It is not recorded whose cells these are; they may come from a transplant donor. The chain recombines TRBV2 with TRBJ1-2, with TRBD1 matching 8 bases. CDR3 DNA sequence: TGTGCCAGCAGAGGGACAGGTCCAAACTATGGCTACACCTTC. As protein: CASRGTGPNYGYTF.